The clone carrying this T cell receptor beta chain was observed a handful of times. One entry per CDR3 protein, called by TCRdb with MiXCR from the RACE reads. Found here are under 200,000 distinct CDR3 sequences, 30% of them singletons; the top ten hold roughly 3%. Stated time point: pre-sensitization, week 0. Treatment given: therapeutic diphenylcyclopropenone sensitization with weekly scalp DPC. The length of the CDR3 is 15 residues. Germline CDR1 and CDR2: SGHAT and FQNNGV. The germline V and J ends were trimmed by 0 bases and 0 bases, with 8 bases remaining between them. The record originates from a study of human T cells and chemical hapten exposure.

The input for sequencing was whole blood, taken in connection with sensitization to the hapten diphenylcyclopropenone (DPC). The V and J genes are TRBV11-2 and TRBJ1-2; TRBD1 might be the D (6 bases). The sequence derives from a woman aged 30 to 39 with alopecia areata. Some clones in this sample may be carry-over from other donors' samples. CDR3 in DNA: TGTGCCAGCAGCTTAGAAAGGGGGGCTAACTATGGCTACACCTTC. The encoded protein is CASSLERGANYGYTF.